The 6 T cell receptor beta chains below all came from one sample that was sequenced in a study of patients and donors after allogeneic stem cell transplantation. In TCRdb, the RT-PCR reads were re-called with MiXCR into one record per CDR3 protein. The table has around 240,000 distinct CDR3 sequences, approximately 14% seen once; the top ten hold 11%. Sequencing was done on a sample of blood, either unsorted or a sorted T cell fraction (not recorded which). All receptors derive from a human donor who was either an allogeneic HSCT recipient or a stem cell or donor lymphocyte infusion donor (not recorded which). It is not recorded whose cells these are; they may come from a transplant donor.

This clonotype has a count of ten or more. The chain has TRBV7-8 and TRBJ2-2; a possible D gene is TRBD1 (5 bases). The CDR3 is 18 amino acids. Per the germline V gene, CDR1 is SGHVS and CDR2 is FQNEAQ. The V end was cut by 3 bases, the J end by 1 base, with 18 bases between. The CDR3 region is CASSFAHWTRMNTGELFF. The CDR3 bases are TGTGCCAGCAGCTTCGCCCACTGGACAAGGATGAACACCGGGGAGCTGTTTTTT.

CDR3 protein: CASSPRGGRLNTEAFF. DNA of the CDR3: TGTGCCAGCAGCCCGCGGGGTGGCAGACTTAACACTGAAGCTTTCTTT. This chain connects TRBV9 to TRBJ1-1; D gene unclear. Germline CDR1 SGDLS, CDR2 YYNGEE. The V end lost 4 bases, the J end lost 2 bases, and 18 bases lay between the germline ends. This CDR3 region has 16 residues. Combining the CDR3 with reference TRBV9 and TRBJ1-1 gives the whole variable domain DSGVTQTPKHLITATGQRVTLRCSPRSGDLSVYWYQQSLDQGLQFLIQYYNGEERAKGNILERFSAQQFPDLHSELNLSSLELGDSALYFCASSPRGGRLNTEAFFGQGTRLTVV.

Only a few counts were recorded for this clonotype. The chain recombines TRBV10-3 with TRBJ2-7, with D possibly being TRBD1 or TRBD2 (6 bases each). CDR1 and CDR2 (germline): ENHRY, SYGVKD. V was pared by 8 bases and J by 3 bases, with 23 bases between. CDR3 length: 16 amino acids. The CDR3 DNA is TGTGCCATCCAAGGGGGGAGCGGTACTGGGGTCTACGAGCAGTACTTC. This codes for CAIQGGSGTGVYEQYF.

This clonotype appeared many times. The gene calls are TRBV20-1 and TRBJ1-5; maybe TRBD1 (6 bases). Germline V CDR1 and CDR2: DFQATT, SNEGSKA (reference sequence). The CDR3 extends over 16 amino acids. V gave up 1 base and J gave up 6 bases, with 19 bases separating them. The CDR3 DNA is TGCAGTGCTAGAGTGCCCCTACAGGGAGTAAGTCAGCCCCAGCATTTT. Translated: CSARVPLQGVSQPQHF.

This clonotype showed up just a few times. This sequence joins TRBV28 and TRBJ2-1; tentative D call: TRBD1 (5 bases). CDR3 size: 15 residues. Germline CDR1 MDHEN, CDR2 SYDVKM. V was pared by 6 bases and J by 9 bases, with 21 bases between. The CDR3 DNA is TGTGCCAGCAGGGCCTCCTCCGTTGGGGCCGGTGAGCAGTTCTTC. This translates into CASRASSVGAGEQFF.

This clonotype was detected only a few times. The V and J genes are TRBV6-5 and TRBJ2-1; weak D call: TRBD2 (6 bases). The germline V gene encodes CDR1 MNHEY and CDR2 SVGAGI. CDR3 length equals 15 residues. V lost 4 bases and J lost 4, with 14 bases in between. In DNA, the CDR3 is TGTGCCAGCAGTTCCTTACTAGCAGAATACAATGAGCAGTTCTTC. Translated, it gives CASSSLLAEYNEQFF.